This TCR beta chain was captured by sequencing in a study of PD-1 blockade in classical Hodgkin lymphoma. Every one of the patients relapsed after autologous stem cell transplantation (brentuximab vedotin exposure was variable). Out of thawed PBMCs, magnetic negative selection purified CD4+ T cells. Turning to this clone: In the same sample, other DNA sequences code for this CDR3.

Trimming cost V 0 bases and J 3 bases; bases outside gene matches: 4. The CDR3 extends over 15 amino acids. CDR1 and CDR2 from the germline V gene are SGDLS and YYNGEE. The repertoire was sequenced with immunoSEQ multiplex PCR; TCRdb's copy has only in-frame clones and lacks some. The sample has 25,000 to 30,000 clones; 60% to 85% are singletons. The clonotype was recovered from a human donor with classical Hodgkin lymphoma. This chain connects TRBV9 to TRBJ2-3, with 7 bases fitting TRBD1. Sequenced here: CD4+ T cells from blood, sampled at baseline. This chain's CDR3 is CASSVGGGPTDTQYF. DNA for the CDR3: TGTGCCAGCAGCGTAGGAGGGGGCCCTACAGATACGCAGTATTTT.